These T cell receptor beta chains were read from a single sample in a study of cytomegalovirus exposure and HLA in healthy donors. TCRdb keeps only in-frame clones here, not all; method: immunoSEQ multiplex PCR. The sample lists about 98,000 clones; approximately 69% were seen once. The sample taken for sequencing was PBMCs. These receptors were collected from a female donor in good health and CMV-seronegative. Both conserved end residues are part of each CDR3. The D gene is left open where the match is weak. Part of the rows lack a size; the others show once, few, many or a class for expanded clones.

j_call | v_call | clone_size | d_call | cdr3_nt | cdr3_aa
TRBJ2-5 | TRBV28 | . | . | TGTGCCAGCAGGGCAAAGCGGGTGGAGACCCAGTACTTC | CASRAKRVETQYF
TRBJ2-7 | TRBV6-6 | once | . | TGTGCCAGCAGGCCCACAGGAACCGAGCAGTACTTC | CASRPTGTEQYF
TRBJ2-7 | TRBV2 | . | . | TGTGCCAGCAGCTTGGACAGAGAGCAGTACTTC | CASSLDREQYF
TRBJ2-7 | TRBV6-5 | once | TRBD1 | TGTGCCAGCAGTTATATCCAGGGGGCCCCTTACGAGCAGTACTTC | CASSYIQGAPYEQYF
TRBJ2-7 | TRBV5-1 | . | . | TGCGCCAGCAGTCAGGCGGACAGTTCCGAGCAGTACTTC | CASSQADSSEQYF
TRBJ1-1 | TRBV9 | . | . | TGTGCCAGCAGCGCCAATCCGACTGGGGCTGGCACTGAAGCTTTCTTT | CASSANPTGAGTEAFF
TRBJ1-5 | TRBV28 | . | . | TGTGCCAGCTCCGAACAGAATCAGCCCCAGCATTTT | CASSEQNQPQHF
TRBJ2-1 | TRBV27 | . | TRBD2 | TGTGCCAGCAGCCTACGCAGACTAGCGGGAGGACATGAGCAGTTCTTC | CASSLRRLAGGHEQFF
TRBJ2-7 | TRBV7-3 | . | . | TGTGCCAGCAGCTCCGAACACCGGAGGGAAGACGAGCAGTACTTC | CASSSEHRREDEQYF
TRBJ1-2 | TRBV5-1 | . | TRBD1 | TGCGCCAGCAGCTTGTCAGGGGGAGGCTACACCTTC | CASSLSGGGYTF
TRBJ2-2 | TRBV6-4 | . | . | TGTGCCAGCAGTGAGTGGCAGGATACCGGGGAGCTGTTTTTT | CASSEWQDTGELFF
TRBJ1-3 | TRBV7-6 | . | . | TGTGCCAGCAGCTTAGGCGGGCCTGGAAACACCATATATTTT | CASSLGGPGNTIYF
TRBJ2-3 | TRBV4-1 | . | . | TGCGCCAGCAGCCCCCCCGGGAAGGCTCGCACAGATACGCAGTATTTT | CASSPPGKARTDTQYF
TRBJ2-7 | TRBV6-5 | . | . | TGTGCCAGCAGTTACTCCCACAGTCTCTACGAGCAGTACTTC | CASSYSHSLYEQYF
TRBJ2-3 | TRBV5-4 | . | TRBD2 | TGTGCCAGCAGCTTACTAGCGGACGCTGGGGATACGCAGTATTTT | CASSLLADAGDTQYF
TRBJ1-2 | TRBV18 | . | . | TGTGCCAGCTCACCTGACAGGAACTATGGCTACACCTTC | CASSPDRNYGYTF
TRBJ2-7 | TRBV5-1 | . | . | TGCGCCAGCAGCTTGGTTCCAGAAAACTACGAGCAGTACTTC | CASSLVPENYEQYF
TRBJ2-1 | TRBV6-1 | . | TRBD2 | TGTGCCAGCAGTGAAGGGCGGGAGCTTTGGTACGGGAATGAGCAGTTCTTC | CASSEGRELWYGNEQFF
TRBJ2-3 | TRBV6-5 | . | TRBD2 | TGTGCCAGCGGGCGGGGGAGGGGCACAGATACGCAGTATTTT | CASGRGRGTDTQYF
TRBJ1-2 | TRBV5-1 | few | TRBD1 | TGCGCCAGCAGCCCGACAGGGGTTGACGGCTACACCTTC | CASSPTGVDGYTF
TRBJ1-2 | TRBV5-4 | few | . | TGTGCCAGCAGCTTCCCGACATATGGCTACACCTTC | CASSFPTYGYTF
TRBJ1-1 | TRBV13 | many | TRBD1 | TGTGCCAGCAGCCACAACCGAGCCGGGACAGGCCTCCCCTTTGAAGCTTTCTTT | CASSHNRAGTGLPFEAFF
TRBJ1-6 | TRBV30 | . | . | TGTGCCTGGAGTGTGCGGCAATTCACCTATTCACCCCTCCACTTT | CAWSVRQFTYSPLHF
TRBJ2-2 | TRBV30 | . | . | TGTGCCTGGAGTGTAACAGGGACCCCCGGGGAGCTGTTTTTT | CAWSVTGTPGELFF
TRBJ1-2 | TRBV28 | few | . | TGTGCCAGCAGTTTAGGTAGGGAGTACGGCTACACCTTC | CASSLGREYGYTF
TRBJ1-2 | TRBV30 | . | . | TGTGCCTTACTTCTGAGGAATGGCTACACCTTC | CALLLRNGYTF
TRBJ1-2 | TRBV10-3 | few | . | TGTGCCATCAGTGAGTCAGTTCTGGGCAGGCCCTATGGCTACACCTTC | CAISESVLGRPYGYTF
TRBJ2-1 | TRBV4-2 | once | TRBD2 | TGTGCCAGCAGCCCCCCCAACCCCCGACTAGCGGGAGTAGATGAGCAGTTCTTC | CASSPPNPRLAGVDEQFF
TRBJ2-1 | TRBV7-9 | . | TRBD1 | TGTGCCAGCAGCTCATACAGGGGCCACTACAATGAGCAGTTCTTC | CASSSYRGHYNEQFF
TRBJ1-2 | TRBV19 | . | TRBD1 | TGTGCCAGTACCAACCTCCTAGGACAGGGAGGGGGCTACACCTTC | CASTNLLGQGGGYTF
TRBJ2-3 | TRBV9 | . | . | TGTGCCAGCAGCCCCCGGGAGCGAGATACGCAGTATTTT | CASSPRERDTQYF
TRBJ1-4 | TRBV10-3 | few | TRBD1 | TGTGCCATCCGGACAGGGGAGGGCGAAAAACTGTTTTTT | CAIRTGEGEKLFF
TRBJ2-2 | TRBV11-3 | . | TRBD2 | TGTGCCAGCAGCTTAGAGGGACTAGCGGCGAACACCGGGGAGCTGTTTTTT | CASSLEGLAANTGELFF
TRBJ2-2 | TRBV2 | few | TRBD2 | TGTGCCAGCGGGACTAGCGGTCGAGGCACCGGGGAGCTGTTTTTT | CASGTSGRGTGELFF
TRBJ1-1 | TRBV19 | . | . | TGTGCCAGTAGTATGGGCCGGCGGGGGCCGGTCACTGAAGCTTTCTTT | CASSMGRRGPVTEAFF
TRBJ2-3 | TRBV19 | . | TRBD1 | TGTGCCAGTAGCAGGACAGGGGGTTCAGATACGCAGTATTTT | CASSRTGGSDTQYF
TRBJ2-5 | TRBV18 | . | . | TGTGCCAGCTCACCAGGGGCATTAGAGACCCAGTACTTC | CASSPGALETQYF
TRBJ1-3 | TRBV6-6 | . | TRBD1 | TGTGCCAGCAGTACCCGGGACAGGGCAGGAAACACCATATATTTT | CASSTRDRAGNTIYF
TRBJ2-7 | TRBV5-6 | . | TRBD1 | TGTGCCAGCAGCTTGGAAGGACAGGGGCGAACAGTAGGGTACGAGCAGTACTTC | CASSLEGQGRTVGYEQYF
TRBJ2-7 | TRBV5-3 | . | . | TGTGCCGCACCTCTTAGATACGAGCAGTACTTC | CAAPLRYEQYF
TRBJ2-7 | TRBV4-1 | . | . | TGCGCCAGCAGCCAAGAAGATCTCTACGAGCAGTACTTC | CASSQEDLYEQYF
TRBJ2-1 | TRBV4-3 | . | . | TGCGCCAGCAGCCAAGAACAGGGGGGGTCCTACAATGAGCAGTTCTTC | CASSQEQGGSYNEQFF
TRBJ2-5 | TRBV9 | . | TRBD2 | TGTGCCAGCAGCTACTGCCGGGGTAGCGGGGCCCAAGAGACCCAGTACTTC | CASSYCRGSGAQETQYF
TRBJ1-1 | TRBV7-2 | . | TRBD1 | TGTGCCAGCAGCTTAGGGTACAGGGGGATGAACACTGAAGCTTTCTTT | CASSLGYRGMNTEAFF
TRBJ2-1 | TRBV5-4 | . | . | TGTGCCAGCAGCTTACCCAAGGGCGGGAAATCCTACAATGAGCAGTTCTTC | CASSLPKGGKSYNEQFF
TRBJ2-2 | TRBV2 | . | . | TGTGCCAGCACCCTTAGGGGGGGCGCGAACACCGGGGAGCTGTTTTTT | CASTLRGGANTGELFF
TRBJ2-3 | TRBV5-1 | . | TRBD2 | TGCGCCAGCAGCTTCTTAACGGACGGACTAGCGGGACTAGATACGCAGTATTTT | CASSFLTDGLAGLDTQYF
TRBJ1-2 | TRBV2 | . | TRBD1 | TGTGCCAGCAGTCCCCGGACAGGGGGCGCTGGCTACACCTTC | CASSPRTGGAGYTF
TRBJ2-5 | TRBV2 | few | TRBD2 | TGTGCCAGCAGCCAAATAGCGGGGGCCGTAGAGACCCAGTACTTC | CASSQIAGAVETQYF
TRBJ1-2 | TRBV5-5 | . | TRBD1 | TGTGCCAGCAGCTTGGACGCCGGGACAGATGTTACCTATGGCTACACCTTC | CASSLDAGTDVTYGYTF
TRBJ2-4 | TRBV4-3 | few | . | TGCGCCAGCAGCCTCGCGCCTGAATCCAAAAACATTCAGTACTTC | CASSLAPESKNIQYF
TRBJ2-1 | TRBV28 | . | TRBD1 | TGTGCCAGCACCCTACAAACAACAGGGGGCGCCGATGAGCAGTTCTTC | CASTLQTTGGADEQFF
TRBJ2-2 | TRBV7-2 | . | TRBD2 | TGTGCCAGCAGCTTATTGGGCGGGGGAGGGACCGGGGAGCTGTTTTTT | CASSLLGGGGTGELFF
TRBJ1-5 | TRBV11-2 | . | . | TGTGCCAGCAGCTTAGCGGCAGGGGATCAGCCCCAGCATTTT | CASSLAAGDQPQHF
TRBJ2-3 | TRBV6-6 | few | TRBD1 | TGTGCCAGCAGTTACTGGGACAGGGAAACAGATACGCAGTATTTT | CASSYWDRETDTQYF
TRBJ2-7 | TRBV7-2 | . | . | TGTGCCAGGACCCCCGGGTCCTCCTACGAGCAGTACTTC | CARTPGSSYEQYF
TRBJ2-5 | TRBV30 | . | . | TGTGCCTGGAGTGTAGAGGTAAAAGGGACCCAGTACTTC | CAWSVEVKGTQYF
TRBJ1-5 | TRBV11-2 | . | TRBD1 | TGTGCCAGCAGCTTAAGGGGACAGGGCAATCAGCCCCAGCATTTT | CASSLRGQGNQPQHF
TRBJ1-2 | TRBV6-6 | . | . | TGTGCCAGCAGTTACTCGGCAGGGTATGGCTACACCTTC | CASSYSAGYGYTF